This passage covers 5 T cell receptor beta chains from one sample sequenced in a study of cytomegalovirus exposure and HLA in healthy donors. The PCR contained 60 Vbeta and 13 Jbeta primers. Using immunoSEQ multiplex PCR, the repertoire was profiled, and TCRdb retains in-frame clones only, with some absent. The sample holds more than 250,000 clones; over 85% are singletons and the top ten take about 2.5%. Input material: PBMCs. All receptors come from a woman under 30 in good health and CMV-seronegative.

The V gene is TRBV9, the J gene TRBJ2-1; perhaps TRBD2 as D (6 bases). The ends were cut back, 0 bases at V and 5 bases at J, with 9 bases in the middle. The germline V gene encodes CDR1 SGDLS and CDR2 YYNGEE. CDR3 size: 14 residues. The CDR3 here is CASSVGRLDNEQFF. Here the CDR3 DNA reads TGTGCCAGCAGCGTAGGGCGACTAGACAATGAGCAGTTCTTC.

The V and J genes are TRBV5-1 and TRBJ2-3; 10 bases agree with TRBD2. The CDR3 loop spans 16 amino acids. The V gene end was trimmed by 3 bases and the J gene end by 5 bases; junction bases not matched to a gene: 9. The V gene's germline CDR1 is SGHRS and CDR2 YFSETQ. CDR3: CASSSRAGGAGDTQYF. As DNA, the CDR3 is TGCGCCAGCAGCTCGAGAGCGGGGGGGGCAGGAGATACGCAGTATTTT.

The chain employs TRBV19 and TRBJ2-1, with 8 nucleotides matching TRBD2. The germline CDR1 and CDR2 sequences are LNHDA and SQIVND (reference sequence). The CDR3 consists of 15 residues. The junction had 13 bases not matched to a gene; V was cut back by 7 bases and J by 8 bases. CDR3 protein: CASTPGAGGAYEQFF. The CDR3 coding sequence is TGTGCCAGTACACCCGGGGCCGGGGGGGCATATGAGCAGTTCTTC.

V gene TRBV19 combines with J gene TRBJ2-3; D perhaps matches TRBD2 (5 bases). From germline, CDR1 is LNHDA and CDR2 SQIVND (reference sequence). Trimming removed 3 bases from V and 6 bases from J, with 7 bases in between. The CDR3 spans 12 residues. The CDR3, as DNA: TGTGCCAGTAGTATGGACTGGGATACGCAGTATTTT. Translating gives CASSMDWDTQYF.

This rearrangement joins TRBV19 to TRBJ2-1; no definite D call. Germline values: CDR1 LNHDA, CDR2 SQIVND (reference sequence). V dropped 3 bases and J dropped 2 bases, with 11 bases sitting between them. CDR3 length: 15 residues. The chain's CDR3 is CASSMTGLAYNEQFF. In DNA form, the CDR3 reads TGTGCCAGTAGTATGACCGGGTTGGCCTACAATGAGCAGTTCTTC.